The 20 T cell receptor beta chains below were found in one sample sequenced in a study of T cell changes during pregnancy in multiple sclerosis. This table comes from immunoSEQ multiplex PCR, and its TCRdb copy is limited to in-frame clones, with some not included. The repertoire holds about 36,000 clones, with around 89% as singletons. The specimen comprised CD8+ T cells from peripheral blood mononuclear cells, sampled in the third trimester of pregnancy. These receptors all stem from a female donor with multiple sclerosis, enrolled in a pregnancy study.

Concerning this clone itself: An end of the junction differs from the germline gene, which may be a read error. The V gene is TRBV7-9, the J gene TRBJ1-1; 7 nucleotides line up with TRBD1. The CDR3 sequence is 14 residues long. The germline CDR1 and CDR2 sequences are SEHNR and FQNEAQ (reference sequence). In DNA form, the CDR3 reads TGCGCCAGCAGCCAAGGGACAGAGAACACTGAAGCTTTCTTT. Its translation is CASSQGTENTEAFF.

The chain has TRBV7-2 and TRBJ1-2; D remains ambiguous. The V end lost 4 bases, the J end lost 2 bases, and 17 bases lay between the germline ends. CDR3 length: 16 residues. Per germline, CDR1 SGHTA and CDR2 FQGNSA. Here the CDR3 reads CASSSSTWASNYGYTF. CDR3 nucleotides: TGTGCCAGCAGCTCATCCACGTGGGCATCAAACTATGGCTACACCTTC.

The chain links TRBV6-6 to TRBJ2-1, with 13 positions matching TRBD2. Germline lookup yields CDR1 MNHNY and CDR2 SVGAGI (reference sequence). V shed 5 bases, J shed 8 bases, and the junction held 6 bases outside the gene matches. This CDR3 is 15 amino acids long. CDR3 sequence (DNA): TGTGCCAGCAGTCCCGGGACTAGCGGGGCGGATGAGCAGTTCTTC. The encoded protein is CASSPGTSGADEQFF.

V and J are TRBV11-2 and TRBJ2-2; a possible D gene is TRBD1 (6 bases). V lost 5 bases and J 5 bases, leaving 12 bases between the germline ends. Germline V gene sequence: CDR1 SGHAT, CDR2 FQNNGV. This CDR3 comprises 14 residues. CDR3 coding DNA: TGTGCCAGCAGCGTTAACAGGGCAACCGGGGAGCTGTTTTTT. This codes for CASSVNRATGELFF.

This clone was recorded only once. The chain carries TRBV7-8 and TRBJ2-1; TRBD1 might be the D (5 bases). Trimming removed 2 bases from V and 5 bases from J, with 7 bases in between. The CDR3 is 13 amino acids. The germline V gene has CDR1 SGHVS and CDR2 FQNEAQ. DNA of the CDR3: TGTGCCAGCAGCTTATGGACAAACAATGAGCAGTTCTTC. As protein: CASSLWTNNEQFF.

The gene calls are TRBV9 and TRBJ1-1; the D gene is possibly TRBD1 (6 bases). V shed 4 bases and J shed 8 bases, with 15 bases lying between them. The CDR3 runs 13 residues. Germline-derived CDR1 and CDR2 are SGDLS and YYNGEE. The CDR3 spells CASSLGGGTEAFF. The CDR3, as DNA: TGTGCCAGCAGCCTAGGGGGGGGGACAGAAGCTTTCTTT.

The genes are TRBV5-1 and TRBJ1-1; no clear D. The V end lost 4 bases, the J end lost 1 base, and 17 bases lay between the germline ends. In germline, CDR1 is SGHRS, CDR2 YFSETQ. There are 16 residues in the CDR3. The CDR3 protein is CASSPKAGSPNTEAFF. CDR3 sequence (DNA): TGCGCCAGCAGCCCCAAGGCAGGTTCTCCGAACACTGAAGCTTTCTTT.

The chain carries TRBV10-3 and TRBJ2-7, with TRBD2 identical over 8 bases. The CDR3 totals 14 residues. CDR1 is ENHRY and CDR2 is SYGVKD in the germline V gene. J lost 1 base, V lost 3 bases, and 2 bases had no gene match. As DNA, the CDR3 is TGTGCCATCAGTGACGGGAGGGCATCCTACGAGCAGTACTTC. Its protein product is CAISDGRASYEQYF.

The chain links TRBV9 to TRBJ2-1; 8 positions agree with TRBD2. The CDR3 extends over 15 amino acids. V shed 0 bases and J 10 bases; nucleotides not matched to a gene: 9. Germline V gene data show CDR1 as SGDLS and CDR2 as YYNGEE. The CDR3 nucleotides are TGTGCCAGCAGCGTAGGAACGGGGGGGCCTCGAGAGCAGTTCTTC. It is translated as CASSVGTGGPREQFF.

CDR3 in amino acids: CASTGGSYNEQFF. CDR3 coding DNA: TGTGCCAGTACGGGGGGCTCCTACAATGAGCAGTTCTTC. V usage is TRBV19 and J usage is TRBJ2-1; 7 bases map to TRBD2. Germline-derived CDR1 and CDR2 are LNHDA and SQIVND (reference sequence). This CDR3 is 13 amino acids long. V lost 7 bases, J lost 0 bases, and 0 bases stayed unmatched.

V is TRBV7-9 and J is TRBJ2-3; TRBD2 aligns across 9 bases. The CDR3 covers 17 residues. Germline loops: CDR1 SEHNR, CDR2 FQNEAQ (reference sequence). The junction had 12 bases not matched to a gene; V was cut back by 0 bases and J by 8 bases. The CDR3 DNA reads as TGTGCCAGCAGCTTAGCCAAAAGCGGGGGGCCCCCAAGTACGCAGTATTTT. Its translation is CASSLAKSGGPPSTQYF.

V usage is TRBV19 and J usage is TRBJ1-5, with no clear D. This CDR3 contains 13 residues. Germline loops: CDR1 LNHDA, CDR2 SQIVND (reference sequence). Trimming shortened V by 7 bases and J by 3 bases, and 10 bases separated the two germline ends. As DNA, the CDR3 is TGTGCCAGTATCTCTGCGTTCAATCAGCCCCAGCATTTT. This sequence encodes CASISAFNQPQHF.

This clone has a single count. This sequence joins TRBV2 and TRBJ2-2, with 9 bases that match TRBD2. V trimming: 11 bases; J trimming: 6 bases; junction bases outside the gene matches: 34. CDR3 size: 22 residues. CDR1 SNHLY and CDR2 FYNNEI come from the germline V gene. The CDR3 DNA is TGTGCCTACAGTGCGGCCAGAAGGGAGCTAGCGGGAAAGTCCTTGCGCTCCGGGGAGCTGTTTTTT. Translation gives CAYSAARRELAGKSLRSGELFF.

This chain joins TRBV27 and TRBJ1-1, with 7 bases fitting TRBD1. The CDR3 length is 12 residues. The V gene's germline CDR1 is MNHEY and CDR2 SMNVEV (reference sequence). Trimming at V came to 8 bases and at J to 4 bases, leaving 4 bases not matched to a gene. The CDR3 region has the DNA TGTGCCAGCGGGCCAGGGGGCACTGAAGCTTTCTTT. Protein sequence: CASGPGGTEAFF.

V usage is TRBV6-5 and J usage is TRBJ1-2; no clear D gene. CDR1 is MNHEY, CDR2 SVGAGI, per germline. The CDR3 totals 14 residues. Trimming removed 6 bases at V and 3 bases at J, with 14 bases between. In nucleotides, the CDR3 is TGTGCCAGCAGCTCGTGGGAGCTAGACTATGGCTACACCTTC. Encoded protein: CASSSWELDYGYTF.

This chain joins TRBV5-1 and TRBJ2-5, with D possibly matching TRBD2 (5 bases). In germline, CDR1 is SGHRS, CDR2 YFSETQ. Trimming left V 4 bases short and J 2 bases short, with 15 bases between. The CDR3 spans 15 residues. The CDR3 bases are TGCGCCAGCAGCCCCGGGATGATAGGACAAGAGACCCAGTACTTC. As protein: CASSPGMIGQETQYF.

Concerning this clone itself: The DNA is left out, because the CDR3 cannot be placed on it with certainty; the CDR3 is given as TCRdb lists it. The chain links TRBV20-1 to TRBJ1-2. The CDR3 is 9 residues long, ends included. The germline V gene has CDR1 DFQATT and CDR2 SNEGSKA (reference sequence). CDR3 sequence reads: CSVGTGNTF.

The chain links TRBV9 to TRBJ2-5, with 11 bases identical to TRBD2. The trim removed 3 bases at V and 1 base at J, leaving 2 bases unmatched. The CDR3 length is 15 residues. Germline CDR1 is SGDLS and CDR2 is YYNGEE. CDR3 loop: CASSELAGAQETQYF. Written as DNA, the CDR3 is TGTGCCAGCAGCGAACTAGCGGGGGCCCAAGAGACCCAGTACTTC.

The V and J genes are TRBV5-1 and TRBJ2-1; 8 positions agree with TRBD2. With 4 bases clipped from V and 6 bases from J, the junction kept 12 bases outside the gene matches. The length of the CDR3 is 16 residues. Germline values: CDR1 SGHRS, CDR2 YFSETQ. CDR3 amino acids: CASSRGRGGLGNEQFF. Written as DNA, the CDR3 is TGCGCCAGCAGCCGAGGCCGGGGGGGCTTGGGCAATGAGCAGTTCTTC.

This clone was recorded only once. The chain combines TRBV27 with TRBJ2-1, with 11 bases fitting TRBD2. CDR1 and CDR2 (germline): MNHEY, SMNVEV (reference sequence). J was trimmed by 7 bases and V by 3 bases; bases with no gene match: 5. The CDR3 has 15 residues. The chain's CDR3 is CASSFLAGGSNEQFF. The CDR3 DNA is TGTGCCAGCAGTTTCTTAGCGGGAGGGTCGAATGAGCAGTTCTTC.